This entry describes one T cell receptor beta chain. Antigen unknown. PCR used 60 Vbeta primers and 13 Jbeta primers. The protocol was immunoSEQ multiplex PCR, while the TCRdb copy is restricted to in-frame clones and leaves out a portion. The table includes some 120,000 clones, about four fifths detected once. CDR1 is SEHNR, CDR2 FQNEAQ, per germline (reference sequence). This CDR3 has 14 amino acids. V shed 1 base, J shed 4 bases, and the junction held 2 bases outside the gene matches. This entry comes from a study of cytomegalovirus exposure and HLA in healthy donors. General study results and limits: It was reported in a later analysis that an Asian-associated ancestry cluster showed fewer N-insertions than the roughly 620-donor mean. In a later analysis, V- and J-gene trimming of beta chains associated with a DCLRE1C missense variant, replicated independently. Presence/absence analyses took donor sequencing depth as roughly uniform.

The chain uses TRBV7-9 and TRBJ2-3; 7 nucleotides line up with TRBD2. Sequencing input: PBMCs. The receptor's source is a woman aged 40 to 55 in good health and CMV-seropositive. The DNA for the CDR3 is TGTGCCAGCAGCTTAGGGGGGGGTCCAGATACGCAGTATTTT. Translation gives CASSLGGGPDTQYF.